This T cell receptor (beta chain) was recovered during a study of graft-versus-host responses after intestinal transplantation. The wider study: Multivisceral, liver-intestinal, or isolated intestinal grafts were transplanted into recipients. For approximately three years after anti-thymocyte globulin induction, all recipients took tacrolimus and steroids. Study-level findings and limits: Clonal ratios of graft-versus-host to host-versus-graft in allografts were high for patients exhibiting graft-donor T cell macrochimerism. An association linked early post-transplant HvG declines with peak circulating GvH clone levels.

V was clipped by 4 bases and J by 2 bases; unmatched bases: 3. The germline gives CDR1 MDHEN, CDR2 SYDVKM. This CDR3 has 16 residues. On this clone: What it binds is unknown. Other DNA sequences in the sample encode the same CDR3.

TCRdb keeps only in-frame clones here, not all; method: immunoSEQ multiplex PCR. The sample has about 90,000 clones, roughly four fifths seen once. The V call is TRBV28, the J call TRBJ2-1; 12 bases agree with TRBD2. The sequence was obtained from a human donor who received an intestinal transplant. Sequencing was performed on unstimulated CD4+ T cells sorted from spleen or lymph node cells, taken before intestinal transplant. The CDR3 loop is CASSSLAGGPYNEQFF. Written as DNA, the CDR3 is TGTGCCAGCAGTTCCCTAGCGGGAGGGCCCTACAATGAGCAGTTCTTC.